This TCR beta chain was sequenced for a study of shared clonotypes between healthy human individuals. Study as a whole: Each donor's CD4 naive and CD4 memory cells filled three plates apiece, CD8 naive two, and CD8 memory one.

Naive CD8 cells, CD45RO-negative and positively selected for CCR7, excluded terminally differentiated effector memory CD45RA+ cells. This table comes from immunoSEQ multiplex PCR, and its TCRdb copy is limited to in-frame clones, with some not included. In the table there are around 1.9 million clones, 85% to 95% of which are singletons. Germline V gene sequence: CDR1 SQVTM, CDR2 ANQGSEA. The CDR3 loop spans 14 amino acids. J lost 0 bases, V lost 6 bases, and 8 bases had no gene match. The chain recombines TRBV29-1 with TRBJ2-7; 7 bases agree with TRBD2. This sequence was found in a man aged 18 to 35 in good health. Some clones in this sample may be carry-over from other donors' samples. The sequencing input was naive CD8+ T cells from PBMCs. CDR3 DNA sequence: TGCAGCGTGAGAGGGAGGGAAAGCTCCTACGAGCAGTACTTC. Protein sequence: CSVRGRESSYEQYF.